Listed below are T cell receptor beta chains from one sample, sequenced in a study of identical twins. Each CDR3 protein gets one entry after TCRdb re-called the 5' RACE reads with MiXCR. There are some 1,600,000 distinct CDR3 sequences in the sample; about 31% occur only once, and 0.25% to 0.3% lies in the top ten. The specimen sequenced was cord blood. These receptors were taken from a newborn girl in good health. Both conserved end residues are part of each CDR3. D genes are given only for firm matches. Part of the rows lack a size; the others show once, few, many or a class for expanded clones.

v_call	clone_size	d_call	j_call	cdr3_aa	cdr3_nt
TRBV30	NA	NA	TRBJ1-1	CAWSGVNTEAFF	TGTGCCTGGAGTGGTGTGAACACTGAAGCTTTCTTT
TRBV6-6	few	NA	TRBJ1-2	CASSPRVRGSVGGYTF	TGTGCCAGCAGCCCTCGTGTGCGGGGTTCAGTTGGTGGCTACACCTTC
TRBV27	few	TRBD1	TRBJ1-5	CASSWTGGGSNQPQHF	TGTGCCAGCAGTTGGACAGGGGGCGGGAGCAATCAGCCCCAGCATTTT
TRBV12-3/TRBV12-4	many	NA	TRBJ1-4	CASRGTGNEKLFF	TGTGCCAGCAGGGGGACGGGGAATGAAAAACTGTTTTTT
TRBV11-1	NA	TRBD1	TRBJ2-3	CASSLDRFSGGDADTQYF	TGTGCCAGCAGCTTAGACAGGTTTTCAGGGGGAGACGCAGATACGCAGTATTTT
TRBV6-2/TRBV6-3	NA	NA	TRBJ1-1	CASRNGTLRGRTEAFF	TGTGCCAGCCGAAACGGGACTTTACGGGGGAGGACTGAAGCTTTCTTT
TRBV6-1	NA	NA	TRBJ2-7	CASSEIGAQDEQYF	TGTGCCAGCAGTGAAATAGGGGCCCAGGACGAGCAGTACTTC
TRBV7-8	few	NA	TRBJ2-4	CASSAGDPTNIQYF	TGTGCCAGCAGCGCAGGGGACCCCACGAACATTCAGTACTTC
TRBV25-1	many	NA	TRBJ2-2	CASSGQNTGELFF	TGTGCCAGCAGTGGACAGAACACCGGGGAGCTGTTTTTT
TRBV28	NA	NA	TRBJ2-6	CASSLRGRFGANVLTF	TGTGCCAGCAGTTTACGAGGGAGGTTTGGGGCCAACGTCCTGACTTTC
TRBV4-1	NA	TRBD2	TRBJ2-7	CASSRIGTSVSYEQYF	TGCGCCAGCAGCCGAATAGGGACTAGCGTCTCCTACGAGCAGTACTTC
TRBV29-1	NA	NA	TRBJ2-3	CSVELGSHTDTQYF	TGCAGCGTTGAGTTGGGCTCGCACACAGATACGCAGTATTTT
TRBV7-9	few	TRBD2	TRBJ2-1	CASSLYGGDAYNEQFF	TGTGCCAGCAGCTTATACGGGGGGGATGCCTACAATGAGCAGTTCTTC
TRBV20-1	NA	TRBD2	TRBJ2-5	CSARATSGGSGAQYF	TGCAGTGCTAGAGCAACTAGCGGGGGCTCGGGGGCCCAGTACTTC
TRBV6-6	NA	NA	TRBJ1-6	CASSYSSDNSPLHF	TGTGCCAGCAGTTACTCGTCGGATAATTCACCCCTCCACTTT
TRBV20-1	NA	NA	TRBJ2-7	CSAIGQIYEQYF	TGCAGTGCTATCGGACAAATCTACGAGCAGTACTTC
TRBV29-1	few	TRBD1	TRBJ2-7	CSVEDPKGQGNEQYF	TGCAGCGTTGAAGATCCTAAGGGACAGGGGAACGAGCAGTACTTC
TRBV10-3	many	TRBD2	TRBJ2-1	CAISGLAGANEQFF	TGTGCCATCAGTGGACTAGCGGGAGCCAATGAGCAGTTCTTC
TRBV4-1	few	NA	TRBJ1-1	CASSRAPGPMNTEAFF	TGCGCCAGCAGCCGAGCCCCGGGACCGATGAACACTGAAGCTTTCTTT
TRBV5-6	few	TRBD2	TRBJ2-3	CASSFTSGGYTDTQYF	TGTGCCAGCAGCTTCACTAGCGGGGGATACACAGATACGCAGTATTTT
TRBV20-1	NA	NA	TRBJ2-4	CSARSLLDSYKQYF	TGCAGTGCTAGAAGTCTCCTAGACTCCTACAAGCAGTACTTC
TRBV20-1	few	TRBD1	TRBJ1-5	CSAPEQGSIMSNQPQHF	TGCAGTGCACCCGAACAGGGGAGCATAATGAGCAATCAGCCCCAGCATTTT
TRBV7-9	few	NA	TRBJ2-5	CASSRERLTLADEQYF	TGTGCCAGCAGCCGAGAAAGACTCACACTTGCCGATGAGCAGTACTTC
TRBV29-1	few	NA	TRBJ1-1	CSVEEVYRNTEAFF	TGCAGCGTTGAAGAGGTATACAGAAACACTGAAGCTTTCTTT
TRBV6-5	NA	NA	TRBJ1-2	CAMRFRGLFYGYTF	TGTGCCATGCGTTTTAGGGGCCTATTCTATGGCTACACCTTC
TRBV12-3/TRBV12-4	NA	NA	TRBJ2-4	CASSPQEGTYGQYF	TGTGCCAGCAGCCCTCAGGAGGGTACCTACGGGCAGTACTTC
TRBV6-1	few	NA	TRBJ1-2	CASSEPGMKYGYTF	TGTGCCAGCAGTGAACCAGGGATGAAGTATGGCTACACCTTC
TRBV5-1	many	NA	TRBJ2-7	CASSPTPFSSYEQYF	TGCGCCAGCAGCCCAACACCCTTTAGCTCCTACGAGCAGTACTTC
TRBV27	NA	NA	TRBJ2-2	CASGLRTVDSTNTGELFF	TGTGCCAGCGGTTTACGGACAGTAGACTCGACGAACACCGGGGAGCTGTTTTTT
TRBV20-1	few	NA	TRBJ2-4	CSARPKRRTRTKNIQYF	TGCAGTGCTAGACCTAAGAGAAGGACGCGGACCAAAAACATTCAGTACTTC
TRBV4-1	NA	NA	TRBJ2-1	CASSQSSIYNEQFF	TGCGCCAGCAGCCAGTCGTCGATTTACAATGAGCAGTTCTTC
TRBV10-3	NA	TRBD1	TRBJ2-2	CATYTGDNTGELFF	TGTGCCACCTATACAGGGGATAACACCGGGGAGCTGTTTTTT
TRBV10-3	NA	NA	TRBJ2-2	CAISESGTENTGELFF	TGTGCCATCAGTGAGTCTGGGACCGAGAACACCGGGGAGCTGTTTTTT
TRBV6-5	NA	TRBD2	TRBJ2-1	CASSDIGLAGNEQFF	TGTGCCAGCAGTGACATAGGACTAGCGGGTAATGAGCAGTTCTTC
TRBV2	few	TRBD2	TRBJ2-1	CASRAGLAGGYEQFF	TGTGCCAGCAGGGCGGGACTAGCGGGAGGCTATGAGCAGTTCTTC